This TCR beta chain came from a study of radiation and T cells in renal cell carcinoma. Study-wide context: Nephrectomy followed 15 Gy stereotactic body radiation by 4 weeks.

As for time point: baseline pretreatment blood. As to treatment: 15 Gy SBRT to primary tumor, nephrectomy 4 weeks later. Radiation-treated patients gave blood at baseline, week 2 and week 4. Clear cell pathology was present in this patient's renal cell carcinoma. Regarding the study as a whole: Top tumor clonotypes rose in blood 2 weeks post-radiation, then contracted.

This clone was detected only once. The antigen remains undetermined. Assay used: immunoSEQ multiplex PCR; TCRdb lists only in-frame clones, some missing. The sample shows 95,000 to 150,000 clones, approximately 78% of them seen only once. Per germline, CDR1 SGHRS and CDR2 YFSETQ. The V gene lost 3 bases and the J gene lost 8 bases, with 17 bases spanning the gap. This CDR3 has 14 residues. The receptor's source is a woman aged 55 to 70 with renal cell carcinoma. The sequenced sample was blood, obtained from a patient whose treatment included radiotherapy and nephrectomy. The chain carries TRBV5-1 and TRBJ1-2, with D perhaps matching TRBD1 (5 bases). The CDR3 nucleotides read TGCGCCAGCAGCTCTGGGGGTTCTAACCTCGGCTACACCTTC. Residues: CASSSGGSNLGYTF. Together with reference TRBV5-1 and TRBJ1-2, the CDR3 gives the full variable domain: KAGVTQTPRYLIKTRGQQVTLSCSPISGHRSVSWYQQTPGQGLQFLFEYFSETQRNKGNFPGRFSGRQFSNSRSEMNVSTLELGDSALYLCASSSGGSNLGYTFGSGTRLTVV.